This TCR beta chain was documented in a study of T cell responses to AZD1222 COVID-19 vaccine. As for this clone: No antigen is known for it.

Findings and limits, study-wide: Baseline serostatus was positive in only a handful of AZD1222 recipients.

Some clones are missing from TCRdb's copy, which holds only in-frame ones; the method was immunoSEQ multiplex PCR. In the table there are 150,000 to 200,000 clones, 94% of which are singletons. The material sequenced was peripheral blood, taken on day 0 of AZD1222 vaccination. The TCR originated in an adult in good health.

The CDR3 protein is CASSLSKQVNQPQHF. The CDR3 nucleotides are TGTGCCAGCAGCTTAAGTAAACAGGTCAATCAGCCCCAGCATTTT. The V and J genes are TRBV7-2 and TRBJ1-5; tentative D call: TRBD1 (5 bases). Trimming took off 2 bases at V and 3 bases at J, with 11 bases between the two ends. The CDR3 loop spans 15 amino acids. The germline CDR1 and CDR2 sequences are SGHTA and FQGNSA.